The source of this TCR beta chain is a study of blood T cell repertoires in COVID-19. About the research overall: Donors in the United States, Italy and Spain gave samples during acute or convalescent COVID-19. PBMCs, B-cell-depleted T cells, or T cells provided the cDNA or gDNA that made up the material.

V gave up 7 bases and J gave up 6 bases; unmatched junction bases: 11. CDR3 size: 14 residues. Germline values: CDR1 MDHEN, CDR2 SYDVKM. Data came from immunoSEQ multiplex PCR; TCRdb stores just in-frame clones and leaves some out. The table shows tens of thousands of clones, with about 90% occurring only once. The chain links TRBV28 to TRBJ1-1; 7 nucleotides line up with TRBD1. The TCR comes from a man between 60 and 75 years old with acute or convalescent COVID-19. Sequenced material: peripheral blood. The chain's CDR3 is CASTRQGVISEAFF. The CDR3 bases are TGTGCCAGCACCCGGCAGGGGGTCATCTCTGAAGCTTTCTTT.